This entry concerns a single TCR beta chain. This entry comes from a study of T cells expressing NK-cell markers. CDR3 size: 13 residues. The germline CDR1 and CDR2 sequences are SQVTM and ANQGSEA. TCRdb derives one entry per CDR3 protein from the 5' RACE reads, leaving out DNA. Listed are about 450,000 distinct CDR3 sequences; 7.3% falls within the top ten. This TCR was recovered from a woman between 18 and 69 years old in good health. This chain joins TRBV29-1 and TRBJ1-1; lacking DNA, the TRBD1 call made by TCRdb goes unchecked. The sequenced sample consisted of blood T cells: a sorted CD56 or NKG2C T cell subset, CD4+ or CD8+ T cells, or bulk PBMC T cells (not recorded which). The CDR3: CSVRGDLNTEAFF.